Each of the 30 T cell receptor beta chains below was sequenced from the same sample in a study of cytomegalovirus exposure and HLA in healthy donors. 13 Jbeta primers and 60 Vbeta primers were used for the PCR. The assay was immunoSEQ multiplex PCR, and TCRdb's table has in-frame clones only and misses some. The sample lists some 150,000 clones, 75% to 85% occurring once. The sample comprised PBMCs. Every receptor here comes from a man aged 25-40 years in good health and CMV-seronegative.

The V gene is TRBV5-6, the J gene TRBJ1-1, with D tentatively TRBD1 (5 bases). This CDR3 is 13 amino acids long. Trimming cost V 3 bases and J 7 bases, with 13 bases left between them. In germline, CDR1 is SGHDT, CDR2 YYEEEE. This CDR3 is CASSSTGHLEAFF. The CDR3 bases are TGTGCCAGCAGCTCAACCGGACACCTTGAAGCTTTCTTT.

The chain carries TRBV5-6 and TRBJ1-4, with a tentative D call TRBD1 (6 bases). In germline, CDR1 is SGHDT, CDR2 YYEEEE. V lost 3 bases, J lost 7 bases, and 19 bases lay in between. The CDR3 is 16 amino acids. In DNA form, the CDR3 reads TGTGCCAGCAGCTCCCGCCTCAGGGGAGAATTTGAAAAACTGTTTTTT. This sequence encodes CASSSRLRGEFEKLFF.

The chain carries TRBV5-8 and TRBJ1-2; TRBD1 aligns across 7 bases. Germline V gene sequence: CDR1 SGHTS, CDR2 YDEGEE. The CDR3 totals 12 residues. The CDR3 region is CATSRGNYGYTF. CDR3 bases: TGTGCAACGAGCAGGGGGAACTATGGCTACACCTTC.

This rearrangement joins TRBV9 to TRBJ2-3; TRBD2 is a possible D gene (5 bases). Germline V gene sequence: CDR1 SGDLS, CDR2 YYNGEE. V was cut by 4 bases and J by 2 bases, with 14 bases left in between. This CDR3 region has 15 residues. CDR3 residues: CASSPGVSHTDTQYF. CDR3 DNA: TGTGCCAGCAGCCCCGGGGTTTCCCACACAGATACGCAGTATTTT.

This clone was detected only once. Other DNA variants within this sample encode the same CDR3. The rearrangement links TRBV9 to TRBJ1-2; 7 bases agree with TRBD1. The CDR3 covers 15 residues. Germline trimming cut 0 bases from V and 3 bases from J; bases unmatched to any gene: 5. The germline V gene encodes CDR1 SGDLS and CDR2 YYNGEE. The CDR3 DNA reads TGTGCCAGCAGCGTAGATACAGGGGCGTACTATGGCTACACCTTC. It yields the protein CASSVDTGAYYGYTF.

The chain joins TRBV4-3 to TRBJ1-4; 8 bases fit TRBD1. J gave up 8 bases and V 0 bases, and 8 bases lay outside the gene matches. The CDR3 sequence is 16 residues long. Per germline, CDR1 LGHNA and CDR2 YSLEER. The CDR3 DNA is TGCGCCAGCAGCCAAGAGGCAGGGGGCGCTGGGGAAAAACTGTTTTTT. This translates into CASSQEAGGAGEKLFF.

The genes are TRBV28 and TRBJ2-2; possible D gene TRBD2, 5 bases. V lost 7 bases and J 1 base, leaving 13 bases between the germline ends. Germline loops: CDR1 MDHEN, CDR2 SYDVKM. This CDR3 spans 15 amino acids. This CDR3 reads CASITGGQNTGELFF. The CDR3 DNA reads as TGTGCCAGCATTACCGGCGGGCAGAACACCGGGGAGCTGTTTTTT.

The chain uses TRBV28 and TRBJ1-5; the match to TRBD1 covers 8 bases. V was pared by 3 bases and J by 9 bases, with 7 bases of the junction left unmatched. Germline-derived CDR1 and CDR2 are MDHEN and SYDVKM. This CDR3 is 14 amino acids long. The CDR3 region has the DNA TGTGCCAGCAGTTTTGGGACAGGCCCGACGCCCCAGCATTTT. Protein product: CASSFGTGPTPQHF.

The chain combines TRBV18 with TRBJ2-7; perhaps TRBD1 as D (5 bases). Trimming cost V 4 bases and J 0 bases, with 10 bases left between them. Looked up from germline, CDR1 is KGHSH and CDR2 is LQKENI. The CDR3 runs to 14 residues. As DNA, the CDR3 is TGTGCCAGCTCACAGACAGCAAGCTCCTACGAGCAGTACTTC. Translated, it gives CASSQTASSYEQYF.

The CDR3 reads CSVEGTGSSYEQYF. CDR3 DNA sequence: TGCAGCGTTGAGGGGACAGGGAGCTCCTACGAGCAGTACTTC. The chain couples TRBV29-1 to TRBJ2-7, with 9 bases fitting TRBD1. CDR1 and CDR2 (germline): SQVTM, ANQGSEA. There are 14 residues in the CDR3. Trimming removed 3 bases from V and 0 bases from J; junction bases left unmatched: 3.

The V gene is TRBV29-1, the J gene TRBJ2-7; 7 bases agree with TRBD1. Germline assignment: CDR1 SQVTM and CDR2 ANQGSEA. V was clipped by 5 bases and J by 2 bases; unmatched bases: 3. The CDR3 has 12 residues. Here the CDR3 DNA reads TGCAGCGTTCGACAGGGAACCTACGAGCAGTACTTC. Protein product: CSVRQGTYEQYF.

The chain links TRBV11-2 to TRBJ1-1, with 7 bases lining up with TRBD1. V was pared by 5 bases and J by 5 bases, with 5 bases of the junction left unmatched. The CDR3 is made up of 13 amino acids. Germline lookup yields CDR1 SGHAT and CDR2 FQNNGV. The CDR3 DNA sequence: TGTGCCAGCAGCCCCGGGACAGCAACTGAAGCTTTCTTT. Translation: CASSPGTATEAFF.

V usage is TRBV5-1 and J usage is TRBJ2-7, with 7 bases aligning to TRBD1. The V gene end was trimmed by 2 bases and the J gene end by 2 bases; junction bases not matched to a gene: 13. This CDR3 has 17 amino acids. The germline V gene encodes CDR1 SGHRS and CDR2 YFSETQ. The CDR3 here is CASSLYNTGTAAYEQYF. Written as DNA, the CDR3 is TGCGCCAGCAGCTTATATAACACCGGGACAGCGGCCTACGAGCAGTACTTC.

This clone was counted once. The CDR3 spells CASSLTENIRGGGNEQFF. The CDR3 DNA sequence: TGTGCCAGCAGCTTAACAGAGAACATCCGGGGGGGAGGCAATGAGCAGTTCTTC. The chain links TRBV7-2 to TRBJ2-1, with 8 bases aligning to TRBD2. The germline gives CDR1 SGHTA, CDR2 FQGNSA. J lost 6 bases, V lost 2 bases, and 15 bases had no gene match. The CDR3 sequence is 18 residues long.

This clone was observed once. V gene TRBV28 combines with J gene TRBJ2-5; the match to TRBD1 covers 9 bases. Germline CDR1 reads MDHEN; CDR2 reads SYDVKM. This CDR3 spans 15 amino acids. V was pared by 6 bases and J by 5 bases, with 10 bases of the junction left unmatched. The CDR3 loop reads CASRMGTGWLETQYF. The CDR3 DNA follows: TGTGCCAGCAGGATGGGGACAGGGTGGTTGGAGACCCAGTACTTC.

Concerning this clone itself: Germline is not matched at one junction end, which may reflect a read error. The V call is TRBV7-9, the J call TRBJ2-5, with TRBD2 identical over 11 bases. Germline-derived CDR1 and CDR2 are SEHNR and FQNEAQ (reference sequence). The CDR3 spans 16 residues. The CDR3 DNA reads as TGTGCCAGCAGCGTAAGCCGACTAGCGGGGCTGGAGATCCAGTACTTC. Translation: CASSVSRLAGLEIQYF.

The chain's CDR3 is CASSDHRPLDQPQHF. The CDR3 DNA reads TGTGCCAGCAGTGATCACAGACCCCTTGATCAGCCCCAGCATTTT. The chain uses TRBV6-1 and TRBJ1-5; D unresolved. From germline, CDR1 is MNHNS and CDR2 SASEGT. Trimming cost V 3 bases and J 5 bases, with 14 bases left between them. The CDR3 runs to 15 residues.

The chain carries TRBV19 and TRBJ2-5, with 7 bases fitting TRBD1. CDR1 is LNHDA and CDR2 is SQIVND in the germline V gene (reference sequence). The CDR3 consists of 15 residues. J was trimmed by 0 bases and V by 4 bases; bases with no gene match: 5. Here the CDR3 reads CASSRGGLYQETQYF. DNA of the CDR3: TGTGCCAGTAGTAGAGGGGGCCTCTACCAAGAGACCCAGTACTTC.

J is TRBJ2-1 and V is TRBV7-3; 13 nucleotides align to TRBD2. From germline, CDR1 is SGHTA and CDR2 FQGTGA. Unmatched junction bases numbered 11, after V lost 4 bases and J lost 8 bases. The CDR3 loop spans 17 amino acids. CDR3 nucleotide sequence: TGTGCCAGCAGCTCCCAACTAGCGGGGGGGCCTCGGGATGAGCAGTTCTTC. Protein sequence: CASSSQLAGGPRDEQFF. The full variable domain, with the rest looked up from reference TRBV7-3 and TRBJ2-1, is GAGVSQTPSNKVTEKGKYVELRCDPISGHTALYWYRQSLGQGPEFLIYFQGTGAADDSGLPNDRFFAVRPEGSVSTLKIQRTERGDSAVYLCASSSQLAGGPRDEQFFGPGTRLTVL.

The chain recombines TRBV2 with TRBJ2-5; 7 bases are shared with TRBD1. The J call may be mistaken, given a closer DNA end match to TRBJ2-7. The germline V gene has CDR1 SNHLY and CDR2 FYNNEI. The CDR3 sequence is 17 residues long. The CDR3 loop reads CASSPLVSQGKINEQYF. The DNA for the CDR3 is TGTGCCAGCAGTCCCCTGGTTTCACAGGGGAAAATCAACGAGCAGTACTTC.

Here the CDR3 DNA reads TGTGCCAGCAACAACCGGGACAGGAGCTCCTACGAGCAGTACTTC. It encodes CASNNRDRSSYEQYF. This rearrangement joins TRBV5-4 to TRBJ2-7, with TRBD1 matching 8 bases. V lost 6 bases to trimming and J lost 0 bases; unmatched junction nucleotides: 8. CDR1 and CDR2 from the germline V gene are SGHNT and YYREEE (reference sequence). The CDR3 contains 15 residues. Using reference TRBV5-4 and TRBJ2-7 for the parts outside the CDR3, the full variable domain is ETGVTQSPTHLIKTRGQQVTLRCSSQSGHNTVSWYQQALGQGPQFIFQYYREEENGRGNFPPRFSGLQFPNYSSELNVNALELDDSALYLCASNNRDRSSYEQYFGPGTRLTVT.

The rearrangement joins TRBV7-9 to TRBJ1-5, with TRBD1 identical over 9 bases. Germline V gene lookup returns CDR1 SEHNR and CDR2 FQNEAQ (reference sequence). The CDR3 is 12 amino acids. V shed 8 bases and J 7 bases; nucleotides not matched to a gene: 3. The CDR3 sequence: CASGDRDQPQHF. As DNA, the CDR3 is TGTGCCAGCGGGGACAGGGACCAGCCCCAGCATTTT.

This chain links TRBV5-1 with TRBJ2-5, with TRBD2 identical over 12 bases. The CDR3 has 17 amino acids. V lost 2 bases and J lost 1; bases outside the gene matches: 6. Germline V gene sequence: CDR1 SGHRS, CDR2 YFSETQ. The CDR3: CASSFGLAGPTQETQYF. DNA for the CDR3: TGCGCCAGCAGCTTTGGACTAGCGGGGCCCACCCAAGAGACCCAGTACTTC.

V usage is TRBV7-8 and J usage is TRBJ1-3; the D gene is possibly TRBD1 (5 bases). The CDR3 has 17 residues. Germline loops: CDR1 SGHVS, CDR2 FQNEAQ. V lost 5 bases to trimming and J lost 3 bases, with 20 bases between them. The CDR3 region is CASSPPMGGIGGNTIYF. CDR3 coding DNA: TGTGCCAGCAGCCCCCCAATGGGGGGGATCGGTGGAAACACCATATATTTT. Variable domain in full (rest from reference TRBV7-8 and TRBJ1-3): GAGVSQSPRYKVAKRGQDVALRCDPISGHVSLFWYQQALGQGPEFLTYFQNEAQLDKSGLPSDRFFAERPEGSVSTLKIQRTQQEDSAVYLCASSPPMGGIGGNTIYFGEGSWLTVV.

The chain's CDR3 is CASSLGSGRTEAFF. Written as DNA, the CDR3 is TGTGCCAGCAGCTTAGGGTCAGGGCGTACTGAAGCTTTCTTT. The chain is built from TRBV7-2 and TRBJ1-1; weak D call: TRBD1 (5 bases). V dropped 1 base and J dropped 5 bases, with 11 bases sitting between them. The CDR3 runs 14 residues. Germline CDR1 is SGHTA and CDR2 is FQGNSA.

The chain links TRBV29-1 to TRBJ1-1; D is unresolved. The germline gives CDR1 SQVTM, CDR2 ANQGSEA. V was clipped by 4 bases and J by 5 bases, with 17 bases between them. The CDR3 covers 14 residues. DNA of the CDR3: TGCAGCGTTGCCTTACTATCGGGGAGGACTGAAGCTTTCTTT. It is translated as CSVALLSGRTEAFF.

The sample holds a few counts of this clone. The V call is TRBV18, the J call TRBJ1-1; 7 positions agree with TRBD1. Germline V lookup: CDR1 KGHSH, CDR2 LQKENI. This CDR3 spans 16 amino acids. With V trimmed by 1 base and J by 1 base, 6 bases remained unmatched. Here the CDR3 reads CASSPQRQGENTEAFF. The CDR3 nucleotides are TGTGCCAGCTCACCACAAAGACAGGGAGAGAACACTGAAGCTTTCTTT.

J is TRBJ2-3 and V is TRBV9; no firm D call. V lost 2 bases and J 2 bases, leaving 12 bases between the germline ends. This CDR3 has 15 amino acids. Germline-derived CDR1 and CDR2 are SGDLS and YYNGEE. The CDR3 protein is CASSVAESSTDTQYF. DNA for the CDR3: TGTGCCAGCAGCGTCGCGGAATCCTCCACAGATACGCAGTATTTT.

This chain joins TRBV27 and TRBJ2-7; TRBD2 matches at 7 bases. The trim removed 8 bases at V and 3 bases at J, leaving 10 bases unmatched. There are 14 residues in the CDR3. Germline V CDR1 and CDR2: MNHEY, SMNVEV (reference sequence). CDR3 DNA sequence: TGTGCCAGCGGGGGGGTCGGGAGGCTCTACGAGCAGTACTTC. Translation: CASGGVGRLYEQYF.

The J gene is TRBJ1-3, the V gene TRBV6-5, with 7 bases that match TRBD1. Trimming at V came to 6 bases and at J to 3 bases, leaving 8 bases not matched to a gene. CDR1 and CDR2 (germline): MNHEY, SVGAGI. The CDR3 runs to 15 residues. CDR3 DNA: TGTGCCAGCAGGAAACAGGGGTCTGATGGAAACACCATATATTTT. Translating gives CASRKQGSDGNTIYF.